One sample yielded the 7 T cell receptor beta chains listed below, sequenced in a study of a mutant IDH1 vaccine in newly diagnosed glioma. No antigens are known for them. The time point here: week 11, during vaccination. The content of each vaccine dose was 300 ug of mutant IDH1 20-mer peptide, and topical imiquimod accompanied it. Assay: immunoSEQ multiplex PCR; the TCRdb copy retains only in-frame clones and omits some. The table includes about 61,000 clones, about four fifths detected once. Material: PBMCs, obtained from a glioma patient whose treatment included an IDH1 peptide vaccine. All receptors come from a man aged 50 to 60 with glioma.

The V and J genes are TRBV25-1 and TRBJ2-3; D possibly matches TRBD1 or TRBD2 (5 bases each). The V end was cut by 7 bases, the J end by 2 bases, with 10 bases between. The CDR3 contains 13 residues. CDR1 and CDR2 (germline): MGHDK, SYGVNS. Here the CDR3 reads CASTRGFTDTQYF. For the CDR3, the DNA is TGTGCCAGCACGAGGGGTTTCACAGATACGCAGTATTTT.

The chain recombines TRBV7-2 with TRBJ2-3, with D possibly TRBD2 on 5 matching bases. V gave up 7 bases and J gave up 5 bases, with 13 bases separating them. The CDR3 extends over 13 amino acids. Germline CDR1 and CDR2: SGHTA and FQGNSA. The CDR3 sequence is CASNVNRGDTQYF. In DNA, the CDR3 is TGTGCCAGCAACGTGAATCGGGGAGATACGCAGTATTTT.

The rearrangement joins TRBV5-4 to TRBJ2-1; TRBD2 matches at 7 bases. The CDR3 sequence is 15 residues long. V lost 2 bases, J lost 0 bases, and 2 bases stayed unmatched. Germline CDR1 and CDR2: SGHNT and YYREEE (reference sequence). Here the CDR3 DNA reads TGTGCCAGCAGCTTCGGGGGGAGCTCCTACAATGAGCAGTTCTTC. Protein sequence: CASSFGGSSYNEQFF.

J is TRBJ2-5 and V is TRBV2, with D perhaps assigned TRBD1 or TRBD2 (5 bases each). The V end was cut by 6 bases, the J end by 5 bases, with 10 bases between. Germline V lookup: CDR1 SNHLY, CDR2 FYNNEI. The length of the CDR3 is 12 residues. The CDR3 loop is CASRLWGETQYF. CDR3 in DNA: TGTGCCAGCAGGCTTTGGGGGGAGACCCAGTACTTC.

The rearrangement uses TRBV2 and TRBJ1-2; 7 bases are shared with TRBD1. Germline values: CDR1 SNHLY, CDR2 FYNNEI. The V segment lost 0 bases and the J segment 8 bases; nucleotides outside the gene matches: 6. This CDR3 region has 14 residues. In DNA form, the CDR3 reads TGTGCCAGCAGTGAAGCTCGACAGGGAATGGGCTACACCTTC. The encoded protein is CASSEARQGMGYTF.

This chain links TRBV7-9 with TRBJ2-2, with TRBD1 matching 9 bases. Losses at the gene ends were 4 bases for V and 4 bases for J; bases not matched to a gene: 7. This CDR3 region has 16 residues. Germline V gene lookup returns CDR1 SEHNR and CDR2 FQNEAQ (reference sequence). CDR3 DNA sequence: TGTGCCAGCAGCTCCCCGGGACAGGGCGGCACCGGGGAGCTGTTTTTT. Its protein product is CASSSPGQGGTGELFF.

The chain has TRBV7-9 and TRBJ1-5, with 7 bases matching TRBD1. This CDR3 has 11 residues. Germline V CDR1 and CDR2: SEHNR, FQNEAQ (reference sequence). The V and J ends lost 8 bases and 9 bases, in that order; junction bases with no gene match: 4. DNA of the CDR3: TGTGCCAGCGCCCCAGGGGGGCCCCAGCATTTT. Protein product: CASAPGGPQHF.